This T cell receptor beta chain was sequenced in a study of beta chain features in type 1 diabetes. Study observations and caveats: All four CD4+ subsets from Type 1 diabetes patients carried moderately but significantly shorter TCRB CDR3s.

Trimming took off 5 bases at V and 6 bases at J, with 8 bases between the two ends. The CDR3 runs to 12 residues. Germline lookup yields CDR1 SGHTA and CDR2 FQGNSA. The sequenced template was cDNA made from the entire isolated RNA. Profiled with immunoSEQ multiplex PCR; TCRdb holds only in-frame clones, not every one. The table shows 500,000 to 850,000 clones, with around 15% occurring only once. Worth noting for this clone: Antigen: not known.

The TCR comes from a man between 18 and 35 years old with type 1 diabetes. Source material: naive CD4+ T cells from blood. The chain recombines TRBV7-2 with TRBJ2-1; D is uncertain. CDR3 in amino acids: CASSPESNEQFF. DNA for the CDR3: TGTGCCAGCAGCCCCGAGTCCAATGAGCAGTTCTTC.